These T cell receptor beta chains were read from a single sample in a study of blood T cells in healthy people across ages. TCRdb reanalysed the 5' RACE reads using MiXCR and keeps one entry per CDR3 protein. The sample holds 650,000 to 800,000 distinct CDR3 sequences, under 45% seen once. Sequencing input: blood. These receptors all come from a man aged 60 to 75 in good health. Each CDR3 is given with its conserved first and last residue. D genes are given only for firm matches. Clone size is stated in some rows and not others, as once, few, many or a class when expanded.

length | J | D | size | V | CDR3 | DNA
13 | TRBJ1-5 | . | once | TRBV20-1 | CSTPGVSNQPQHF | TGCAGTACCCCCGGGGTCTCCAATCAGCCCCAGCATTTT
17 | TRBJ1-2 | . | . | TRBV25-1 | CASSEGGARGINSGYTF | TGTGCCAGCAGTGAAGGGGGGGCACGAGGAATTAACTCTGGCTACACCTTC
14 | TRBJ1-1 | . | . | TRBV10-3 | CATSSAGQNTEAFF | TGTGCCACCAGCAGTGCGGGACAGAACACTGAAGCTTTCTTT
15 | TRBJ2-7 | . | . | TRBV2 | CASKNARDTSYEQYF | TGTGCCAGCAAGAACGCCCGGGACACCTCCTACGAGCAGTACTTC
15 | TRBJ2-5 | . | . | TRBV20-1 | CSARARVGSGETQYF | TGCAGTGCTAGAGCTCGAGTCGGGTCGGGGGAGACCCAGTACTTC
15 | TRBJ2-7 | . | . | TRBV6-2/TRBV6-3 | CASRPDWASPYEQYF | TGTGCCAGCAGGCCAGATTGGGCTTCCCCCTACGAGCAGTACTTC
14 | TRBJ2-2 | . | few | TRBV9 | CASSVSIGTGELFF | TGTGCCAGCAGCGTGAGCATTGGCACCGGGGAGCTGTTTTTT
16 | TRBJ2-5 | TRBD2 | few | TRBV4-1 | CASSQLAGVRVLTQYF | TGCGCCAGCAGCCAACTAGCGGGGGTTCGTGTTTTGACCCAGTACTTC
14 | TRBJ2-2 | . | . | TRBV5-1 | CASSPSGSTGELFF | TGCGCCAGCAGCCCAAGCGGATCAACCGGGGAGCTGTTTTTT
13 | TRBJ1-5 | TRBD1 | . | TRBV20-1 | CSAVQGGNQPQHF | TGCAGTGCTGTTCAGGGGGGCAATCAGCCCCAGCATTTT
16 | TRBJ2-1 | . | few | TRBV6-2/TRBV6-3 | CASSKGQRNPYNEQFF | TGTGCCAGCAGTAAAGGACAGCGAAATCCGTACAATGAGCAGTTCTTC
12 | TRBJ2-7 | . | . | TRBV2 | CASNDQGSEQYF | TGTGCCAGCAACGACCAGGGTAGCGAGCAGTACTTC
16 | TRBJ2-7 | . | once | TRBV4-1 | CASSQEGTRVNYKQYF | TGCGCCAGCAGCCAAGAGGGCACAAGGGTAAACTACAAGCAGTACTTC
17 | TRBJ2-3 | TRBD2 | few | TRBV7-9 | CASSAGLAGVSADTQYF | TGTGCCAGCAGCGCGGGACTAGCGGGGGTTAGCGCAGATACGCAGTATTTT
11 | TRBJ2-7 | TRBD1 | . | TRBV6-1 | CASGRGNEQYF | TGTGCCAGCGGCAGGGGGAACGAGCAGTACTTC
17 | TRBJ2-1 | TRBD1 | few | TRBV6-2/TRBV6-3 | CASSTAGTGISYNEQFF | TGTGCCAGCAGTACCGCTGGGACAGGGATCTCCTACAATGAGCAGTTCTTC
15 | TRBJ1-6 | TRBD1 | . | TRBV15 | CATSRDGTEDSPLHF | TGTGCCACCAGCAGAGATGGGACAGAGGATTCACCCCTCCACTTT
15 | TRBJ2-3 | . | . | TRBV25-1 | CASSEPGLFTDTQYF | TGTGCCAGCAGTGAACCAGGGTTATTCACAGATACGCAGTATTTT
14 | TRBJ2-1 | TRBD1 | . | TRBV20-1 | CSASTGGSVDEQFF | TGCAGTGCTAGTACAGGGGGCAGTGTGGATGAGCAGTTCTTC
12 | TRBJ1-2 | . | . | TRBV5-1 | CASSRTRDGYTF | TGCGCCAGCAGCAGGACAAGGGATGGCTACACCTTC
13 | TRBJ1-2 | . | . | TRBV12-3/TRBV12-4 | CASSRTEFYGYTF | TGTGCCAGCAGTAGGACGGAATTCTATGGCTACACCTTC
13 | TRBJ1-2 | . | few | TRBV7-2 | CASKPRVNYGYTF | TGTGCCAGCAAACCCAGGGTTAACTATGGCTACACCTTC
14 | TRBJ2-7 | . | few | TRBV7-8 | CASSLTGLEYEQYF | TGTGCCAGCAGCCTTACGGGACTCGAATACGAGCAGTACTTC
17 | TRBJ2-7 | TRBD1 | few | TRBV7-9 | CASSSSKYWDRGYEQYF | TGTGCCAGCAGCAGCTCAAAGTACTGGGACAGGGGATACGAGCAGTACTTC
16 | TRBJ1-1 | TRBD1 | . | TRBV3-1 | CASSQGQGDFATEAFF | TGTGCCAGCAGCCAAGGACAGGGAGACTTTGCCACTGAAGCTTTCTTT
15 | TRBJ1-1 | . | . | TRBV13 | CASSQAGRSGTEAFF | TGTGCCAGCAGCCAAGCCGGGAGAAGTGGCACTGAAGCTTTCTTT
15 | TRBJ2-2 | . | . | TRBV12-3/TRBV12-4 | CASSREGGDTGELFF | TGTGCCAGCAGCCGTGAGGGGGGCGACACCGGGGAGCTGTTTTTT
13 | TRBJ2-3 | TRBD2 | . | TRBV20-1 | CSAWSGGTDTQYF | TGCAGTGCTTGGTCGGGGGGGACAGATACGCAGTATTTT
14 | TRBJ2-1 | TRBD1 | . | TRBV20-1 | CSASQTGGHNEQFF | TGCAGTGCTAGTCAGACAGGGGGTCACAATGAGCAGTTCTTC
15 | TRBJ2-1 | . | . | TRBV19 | CASSISGGVYNEQFF | TGTGCCAGTAGTATCTCCGGGGGAGTCTACAATGAGCAGTTCTTC
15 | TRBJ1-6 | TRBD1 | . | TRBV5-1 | CASSFGQGVGSPLHF | TGCGCCAGCAGCTTCGGACAGGGTGTTGGTTCACCCCTCCACTTT
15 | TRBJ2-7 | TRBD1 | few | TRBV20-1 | CSARDLAGGSTEQYF | TGCAGTGCTAGAGATTTGGCAGGGGGCTCAACCGAGCAGTACTTC